This is a list of T cell receptor beta chains from one sample in a study of blood T cell repertoires in COVID-19. TCRdb's table, derived via immunoSEQ multiplex PCR, lists solely in-frame clones and lacks some. The table records 150,000 to 180,000 clones, about four fifths of them present only once. Sequencing was performed on peripheral blood. The receptors shown here come from a woman aged 55-69 years with acute or convalescent COVID-19. CDR3s include the opening cysteine and the closing phenylalanine or tryptophan. Each record gives: clone size, V gene, J gene, D gene, CDR3 protein, CDR3 DNA. D genes are given only for firm matches. Size is omitted from some rows. Given values are once, few, many or a class for expanded clones.

clone size: .; V gene: TRBV7-3; J gene: TRBJ1-5; D gene: TRBD1; CDR3 protein: CASSVNRGGTQHF; CDR3 DNA: TGTGCCAGCAGCGTCAACAGGGGAGGAACCCAGCATTTT
clone size: .; V gene: TRBV7-9; J gene: TRBJ1-6; D gene: TRBD1; CDR3 protein: CASNPLGDRRRGSPLHF; CDR3 DNA: TGTGCCAGCAACCCCTTAGGGGACAGGAGACGGGGTTCACCCCTCCACTTT
clone size: .; V gene: TRBV23-1; J gene: TRBJ1-6; D gene: TRBD1; CDR3 protein: CASKGTGGSPLHF; CDR3 DNA: TGCGCCAGCAAGGGGACAGGAGGATCACCCCTCCACTTT
clone size: .; V gene: TRBV28; J gene: TRBJ1-6; D gene: .; CDR3 protein: CASSLPGTSNSPLHF; CDR3 DNA: TGTGCCAGCAGTTTACCCGGGACATCAAATTCACCCCTCCACTTT
clone size: .; V gene: TRBV5-1; J gene: TRBJ1-4; D gene: TRBD1; CDR3 protein: CASSQGQVNEKLFF; CDR3 DNA: TGCGCCAGCAGCCAGGGACAGGTTAATGAAAAACTGTTTTTT
clone size: .; V gene: TRBV5-1; J gene: TRBJ2-5; D gene: .; CDR3 protein: CASSLEVGGEETQYF; CDR3 DNA: TGCGCCAGCAGCTTGGAAGTAGGGGGAGAAGAGACCCAGTACTTC
clone size: few; V gene: TRBV4-1; J gene: TRBJ2-6; D gene: TRBD1; CDR3 protein: CASSPNRGSGANVLTF; CDR3 DNA: TGCGCCAGCAGCCCCAACAGGGGCTCTGGGGCCAACGTCCTGACTTTC
clone size: .; V gene: TRBV27; J gene: TRBJ1-2; D gene: .; CDR3 protein: CASSSGLFNYGYTF; CDR3 DNA: TGTGCCAGCAGTTCGGGACTTTTTAACTATGGCTACACCTTC
clone size: .; V gene: TRBV18; J gene: TRBJ2-2; D gene: .; CDR3 protein: CASSPPGGQVTGELFF; CDR3 DNA: TGTGCCAGCTCACCACCCGGGGGGCAAGTCACCGGGGAGCTGTTTTTT
clone size: .; V gene: TRBV7-2; J gene: TRBJ2-5; D gene: TRBD2; CDR3 protein: CASSPAWTSGGWGTQYF; CDR3 DNA: TGTGCCAGCAGTCCTGCCTGGACTAGCGGGGGCTGGGGGACCCAGTACTTC
clone size: .; V gene: TRBV27; J gene: TRBJ1-1; D gene: .; CDR3 protein: CASQRQGGDTEAFF; CDR3 DNA: TGTGCCAGCCAACGGCAGGGAGGGGACACTGAAGCTTTCTTT
clone size: .; V gene: TRBV4-1; J gene: TRBJ1-2; D gene: TRBD1; CDR3 protein: CASSPDTADRGLVYGYTF; CDR3 DNA: TGCGCCAGCAGCCCTGATACTGCGGACAGGGGGCTCGTCTATGGCTACACCTTC
clone size: few; V gene: TRBV7-9; J gene: TRBJ1-2; D gene: .; CDR3 protein: CASSLSTETSRYGYTF; CDR3 DNA: TGTGCCAGCAGCTTAAGTACCGAGACATCCCGCTATGGCTACACCTTC
clone size: once; V gene: TRBV20-1; J gene: TRBJ1-2; D gene: .; CDR3 protein: CSARPIGYTF; CDR3 DNA: TGCAGTGCTAGACCCATCGGCTACACCTTC
clone size: .; V gene: TRBV28; J gene: TRBJ1-2; D gene: .; CDR3 protein: CASSPTGGNYGYTF; CDR3 DNA: TGTGCCAGCAGTCCCACAGGCGGTAACTATGGCTACACCTTC
clone size: .; V gene: TRBV19; J gene: TRBJ2-1; D gene: .; CDR3 protein: CASRGGSYNEQFF; CDR3 DNA: TGTGCCAGTAGGGGGGGCTCCTACAATGAGCAGTTCTTC
clone size: .; V gene: TRBV11-2; J gene: TRBJ2-1; D gene: .; CDR3 protein: CASRRPGKDEQFF; CDR3 DNA: TGTGCCAGCAGACGTCCAGGGAAGGATGAGCAGTTCTTC
clone size: once; V gene: TRBV11-2; J gene: TRBJ2-3; D gene: TRBD2; CDR3 protein: CASSFGTSGPDTQYF; CDR3 DNA: TGTGCCAGCAGCTTTGGGACTAGCGGGCCAGATACGCAGTATTTT
clone size: .; V gene: TRBV28; J gene: TRBJ2-3; D gene: .; CDR3 protein: CASSSAGFRSTDTQYF; CDR3 DNA: TGTGCCAGCAGTTCGGCAGGGTTTCGTAGCACAGATACGCAGTATTTT
clone size: .; V gene: TRBV18; J gene: TRBJ1-2; D gene: .; CDR3 protein: CASSPLASYGYTF; CDR3 DNA: TGTGCCAGCTCACCCCTAGCGTCCTATGGCTACACCTTC
clone size: .; V gene: TRBV30; J gene: TRBJ1-5; D gene: .; CDR3 protein: CAWSVPGGQQPQHF; CDR3 DNA: TGTGCCTGGAGTGTACCCGGGGGGCAACAGCCCCAGCATTTT
clone size: .; V gene: TRBV3-1/TRBV3-2; J gene: TRBJ1-4; D gene: .; CDR3 protein: CASSQDWAFAREKLFF; CDR3 DNA: TGTGCCAGCAGCCAAGATTGGGCCTTCGCACGGGAAAAACTGTTTTTT
clone size: few; V gene: TRBV9; J gene: TRBJ2-3; D gene: TRBD2; CDR3 protein: CASSERGLAEADTQYF; CDR3 DNA: TGTGCCAGCAGCGAGAGGGGACTAGCAGAGGCAGATACGCAGTATTTT
clone size: .; V gene: TRBV2; J gene: TRBJ1-4; D gene: TRBD1; CDR3 protein: CASSWGQGINEKLFF; CDR3 DNA: TGTGCCAGCAGTTGGGGACAGGGGATTAATGAAAAACTGTTTTTT